One sample yielded the 2 T cell receptor beta chains listed below, sequenced in a study of beta chain features in type 1 diabetes. Investigators reverse transcribed all isolated RNA, so they sequenced expressed TCRB transcripts. Method: immunoSEQ multiplex PCR; TCRdb's copy keeps in-frame clones and lacks some. The top ten clones hold about 0.097% of a sample with roughly 610,000 clones, less than 20% of them seen once. The sequenced sample was naive CD4+ T cells from blood. The receptor set was obtained from a man between 18 and 29 years old in good health.

The V and J genes are TRBV2 and TRBJ1-5; the D is unclear. The CDR3 totals 15 residues. Germline loops: CDR1 SNHLY, CDR2 FYNNEI. Deletions cut 4 bases from V and 1 base from J, with 11 bases between. In DNA, the CDR3 is TGTGCCAGCAGTGTGGTCAGGAAGAGCAATCAGCCCCAGCATTTT. Its protein is CASSVVRKSNQPQHF.

This clone appeared a few times. V usage is TRBV29-1 and J usage is TRBJ2-6, with D maybe TRBD1 (5 bases). The V end was cut by 5 bases, the J end by 1 base, with 15 bases between. The CDR3 spans 16 residues. The germline V gene has CDR1 SQVTM and CDR2 ANQGSEA. DNA of the CDR3: TGCAGCGTTCTGCAGGGCGTAGGGTCTGGGGCCAACGTCCTGACTTTC. It translates to CSVLQGVGSGANVLTF.